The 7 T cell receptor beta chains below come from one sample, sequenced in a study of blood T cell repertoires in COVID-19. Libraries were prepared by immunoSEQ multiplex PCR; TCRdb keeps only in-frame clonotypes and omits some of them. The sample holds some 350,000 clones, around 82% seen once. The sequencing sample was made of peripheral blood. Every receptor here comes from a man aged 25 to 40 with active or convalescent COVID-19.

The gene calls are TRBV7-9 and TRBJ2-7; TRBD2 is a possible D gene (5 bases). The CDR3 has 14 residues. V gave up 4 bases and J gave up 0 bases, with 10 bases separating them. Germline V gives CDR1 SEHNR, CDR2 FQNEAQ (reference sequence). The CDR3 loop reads CASSSSRDSYEQYF. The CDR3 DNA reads TGTGCCAGCAGCTCCTCCCGGGACTCCTACGAGCAGTACTTC.

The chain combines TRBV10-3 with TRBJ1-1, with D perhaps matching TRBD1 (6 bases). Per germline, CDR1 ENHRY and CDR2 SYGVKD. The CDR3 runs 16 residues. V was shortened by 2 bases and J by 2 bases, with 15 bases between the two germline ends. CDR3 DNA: TGTGCCATCAGTGAGAGTCTCGGACAGCATAACACTGAAGCTTTCTTT. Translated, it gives CAISESLGQHNTEAFF.

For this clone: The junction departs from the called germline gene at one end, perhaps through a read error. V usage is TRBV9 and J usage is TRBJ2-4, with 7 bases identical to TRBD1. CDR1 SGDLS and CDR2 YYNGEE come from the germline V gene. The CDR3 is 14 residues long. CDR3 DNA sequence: TGCGCCAGCAGCGAACAGGGGGCCAAAAACATTCAGTACTTC. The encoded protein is CASSEQGAKNIQYF.

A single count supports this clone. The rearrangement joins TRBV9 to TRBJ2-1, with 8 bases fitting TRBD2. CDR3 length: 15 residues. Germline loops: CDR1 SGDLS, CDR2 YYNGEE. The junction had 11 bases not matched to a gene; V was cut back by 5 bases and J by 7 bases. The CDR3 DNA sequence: TGTGCCAGCAGTTTGCGGGGGGACCCCTTTAATGAGCAGTTCTTC. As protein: CASSLRGDPFNEQFF.

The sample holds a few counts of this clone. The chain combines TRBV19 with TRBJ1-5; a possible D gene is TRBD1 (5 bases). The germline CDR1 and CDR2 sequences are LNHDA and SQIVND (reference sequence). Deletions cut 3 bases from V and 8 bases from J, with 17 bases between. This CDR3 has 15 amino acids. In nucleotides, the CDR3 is TGTGCCAGTAGTATTTCAGGGACCACGGGGGAGCCCCAGCATTTT. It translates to CASSISGTTGEPQHF.

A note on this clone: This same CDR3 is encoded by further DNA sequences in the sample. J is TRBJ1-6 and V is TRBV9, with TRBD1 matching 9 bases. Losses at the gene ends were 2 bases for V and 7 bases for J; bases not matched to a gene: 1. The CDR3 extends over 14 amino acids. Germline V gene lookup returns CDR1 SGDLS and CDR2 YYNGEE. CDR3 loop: CASSVTGGNSPLHF. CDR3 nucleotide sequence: TGTGCCAGCAGCGTTACAGGGGGCAATTCACCCCTCCACTTT.

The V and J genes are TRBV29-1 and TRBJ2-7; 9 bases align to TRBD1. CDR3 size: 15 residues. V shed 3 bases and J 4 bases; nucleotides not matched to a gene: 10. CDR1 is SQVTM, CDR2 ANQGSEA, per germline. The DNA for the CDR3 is TGCAGCGTTGAGGGCGAACAGGGGGCGACGTACGAGCAGTACTTC. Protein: CSVEGEQGATYEQYF.